One sample yielded the 32 T cell receptor beta chains listed below, sequenced in a study of patients and donors after allogeneic stem cell transplantation (TCRdb year 2020). Library prep was done by RT-PCR. TCRdb records NextSeq 550 as the sequencer. Starting from the raw public reads, TCRdb applied fastp trimming at Q25, assembled clones with MiXCR and retained in-frame beta chains. Here each entry gathers all rows of one CDR3 protein and keeps the most common genes and DNA. The sample table shows about a million distinct CDR3 sequences, and 15% to 20% are seen once. Approximately 5.9% of the sample comes from the top ten. Sequencing input: blood, either unsorted or a sorted T cell fraction (not recorded which). The receptor source for this set is a human donor who was either an allogeneic HSCT recipient or a stem cell or donor lymphocyte infusion donor (not recorded which). It is not recorded whose cells these are; they may come from a transplant donor.

This clonotype was observed a handful of times. The V gene is TRBV27, the J gene TRBJ2-7, with D unclear. In germline, CDR1 is MNHEY, CDR2 SMNVEV (reference sequence). CDR3 length equals 16 residues. Trimming pared 5 bases from V and 4 bases from J, leaving 21 bases between. CDR3 protein: CASSSRPASASYEQYF. As DNA, the CDR3 is TGTGCCAGCAGTAGTCGCCCGGCTTCCGCCTCTTACGAGCAGTACTTC.

This clonotype was observed a handful of times. V is TRBV5-1 and J is TRBJ2-3; TRBD2 aligns across 11 bases. This CDR3 has 16 residues. From germline, CDR1 is SGHRS and CDR2 YFSETQ. V shed 4 bases, J shed 4 bases, and the junction held 8 bases outside the gene matches. The DNA for the CDR3 is TGCGCCAGCAGCCCACCACTAGCGGGAGATGCAGATACGCAGTATTTT. It is translated as CASSPPLAGDADTQYF.

The chain joins TRBV12-3 or TRBV12-4 to TRBJ1-1, with D uncertain. This CDR3 has 13 amino acids. V lost 1 base, J lost 6 bases, and 9 bases lay in between. CDR3 nucleotide sequence: TGTGCCAGCAGTTTAGGGGTGTCTCCTGAAGCTTTCTTT. Amino acids: CASSLGVSPEAFF.

This chain uses TRBV4-3 with TRBJ2-5; 9 bases fit TRBD1. The germline V gene encodes CDR1 LGHNA and CDR2 YSLEER. This CDR3 is 16 amino acids long. V shed 0 bases and J 6 bases; nucleotides not matched to a gene: 8. CDR3 sequence reads: CASSQDRGTGMKTQYF. The CDR3 DNA follows: TGCGCCAGCAGCCAAGATCGTGGGACAGGGATGAAGACCCAGTACTTC.

In this sample, this clonotype turned up a few times. This chain links TRBV27 with TRBJ2-3; D not certain. Between the trimmed V and J ends, which lost 3 bases and 8 bases, there was a span of 9 bases. The CDR3 spans 12 residues. In germline, CDR1 is MNHEY, CDR2 SMNVEV (reference sequence). In DNA, the CDR3 is TGTGCCAGCAGTTTGGGGTACGGTACGCAGTATTTT. Translating it yields CASSLGYGTQYF.

This clonotype was seen many times. The V and J genes are TRBV12-3 or TRBV12-4 and TRBJ1-1, with no clear D. The V and J ends lost 0 bases and 1 base respectively, with 6 bases between them. The CDR3 extends over 14 amino acids. In DNA, the CDR3 is TGTGCCAGCAGTTTAGCCGCTCGGAACACTGAAGCTTTCTTT. Its protein is CASSLAARNTEAFF.

Many counts were recorded for this clonotype. V usage is TRBV5-1 and J usage is TRBJ2-7; 8 positions match TRBD1. This CDR3 comprises 16 residues. Germline loops: CDR1 SGHRS, CDR2 YFSETQ. Trimming at V came to 3 bases and at J to 1 base, leaving 9 bases not matched to a gene. CDR3 protein: CASSSSVDRESYEQYF. The CDR3 DNA reads TGCGCCAGCAGCTCGTCCGTGGACAGGGAATCCTACGAGCAGTACTTC.

This clonotype came up many times. This chain uses TRBV12-3 or TRBV12-4 with TRBJ2-1; possibly TRBD1 or TRBD2 for D (5 bases each). CDR3 size: 14 residues. V was shortened by 10 bases and J by 4 bases, with 17 bases between the two germline ends. In DNA, the CDR3 is TGTGCCACCCGGGGACCAACGGCGTACAATGAGCAGTTCTTC. As protein: CATRGPTAYNEQFF.

The chain links TRBV7-8 to TRBJ2-1; D remains unclear. V lost 7 bases, J lost 10 bases, and 20 bases lay in between. The CDR3 is made up of 14 amino acids. Germline assignment: CDR1 SGHVS and CDR2 FQNEAQ. CDR3 amino acids: CASTLRASTTEQFF. The CDR3 bases are TGTGCCAGCACCCTCCGGGCCTCCACGACCGAGCAGTTCTTC.

The gene calls are TRBV29-1 and TRBJ2-5; D might be TRBD1 or TRBD2, each matching 5 bases. Per germline, CDR1 SQVTM and CDR2 ANQGSEA. Trimming cost V 2 bases and J 5 bases, with 15 bases left between them. The CDR3 loop spans 14 amino acids. CDR3 residues: CSVESPGAQETQYF. For the CDR3, the DNA is TGCAGCGTTGAAAGTCCCGGGGCCCAGGAGACCCAGTACTTC.

This clonotype was counted only a few times. The V and J genes are TRBV20-1 and TRBJ2-2; 10 nucleotides match TRBD2. Trimming at V came to 6 bases and at J to 6 bases, leaving 4 bases not matched to a gene. This CDR3 has 13 amino acids. Germline CDR1 and CDR2: DFQATT and SNEGSKA (reference sequence). The CDR3 DNA reads as TGCAGTGCGAGCAGCGGGAGGGCCGGGGAGCTGTTTTTT. Translation: CSASSGRAGELFF.

The chain recombines TRBV3-1 with TRBJ2-3, with TRBD2 matching over 14 bases. The CDR3 spans 16 residues. Germline assignment: CDR1 LGHDT and CDR2 YNNKEL (reference sequence). Trimming cost V 4 bases and J 3 bases; bases outside gene matches: 3. CDR3 nucleotide sequence: TGTGCCAGCAGCCGGGGACTAGCGGGAGAAACAGATACGCAGTATTTT. Protein product: CASSRGLAGETDTQYF.

In this sample, this clonotype turned up a few times. This sequence joins TRBV5-6 and TRBJ2-7, with 7 bases fitting TRBD1. The length of the CDR3 is 15 residues. The V and J ends lost 0 bases and 2 bases, in that order; junction bases with no gene match: 5. Per germline, CDR1 SGHDT and CDR2 YYEEEE. CDR3: CASSLDPGQTYEQYF. The CDR3 DNA reads TGTGCCAGCAGCTTGGATCCGGGACAGACCTACGAGCAGTACTTC.

The chain is built from TRBV5-1 and TRBJ1-1; 7 bases fit TRBD1. This CDR3 is built from 16 residues. Germline V gives CDR1 SGHRS, CDR2 YFSETQ. Losses at the gene ends were 4 bases for V and 7 bases for J; bases not matched to a gene: 16. CDR3: CASSPSGGTGEREAFF. CDR3 nucleotide sequence: TGCGCCAGCAGCCCCTCGGGGGGTACAGGGGAACGTGAAGCTTTCTTT.

This clonotype was observed a few times. The chain is built from TRBV20-1 and TRBJ2-7, with D perhaps matching TRBD1 (6 bases). Between the trimmed V and J ends, which lost 6 bases and 2 bases, there was a span of 14 bases. CDR3 length equals 13 residues. The V gene's germline CDR1 is DFQATT and CDR2 SNEGSKA (reference sequence). The CDR3 DNA reads as TGCAGTGCCCGTGACAGGCCAGCCTACGAGCAGTACTTC. It encodes CSARDRPAYEQYF.

This clonotype was counted only a few times. This chain connects TRBV5-1 to TRBJ2-3; 9 bases agree with TRBD2. Germline CDR1 and CDR2: SGHRS and YFSETQ. The CDR3 loop spans 16 amino acids. Trimming took 1 base from V and 4 from J; bases not matched to a gene: 7. In DNA form, the CDR3 reads TGCGCCAGCAGCTTGTTGCTAGCGGGAAACGCAGATACGCAGTATTTT. It specifies CASSLLLAGNADTQYF.

The chain combines TRBV20-1 with TRBJ2-7; D gene uncertain. Germline V gene lookup returns CDR1 DFQATT and CDR2 SNEGSKA (reference sequence). This CDR3 is 14 amino acids long. The germline V and J ends were trimmed by 1 base and 6 bases, with 16 bases remaining between them. CDR3 coding DNA: TGCAGTGCTAGAGGAGTGATAGCATCTGGCGAGCAGTACTTC. This gives the protein CSARGVIASGEQYF.

This clonotype was found a few times. The chain's CDR3 is CASSQILNQPQHF. As DNA, the CDR3 is TGTGCCAGCAGTCAAATCTTAAATCAGCCCCAGCATTTT. V gene TRBV6-1 combines with J gene TRBJ1-5, with no clear D. Germline V gene lookup returns CDR1 MNHNS and CDR2 SASEGT. CDR3 length equals 13 residues. The germline V and J ends were trimmed by 5 bases and 4 bases, with 9 bases remaining between them.

The V gene is TRBV20-1, the J gene TRBJ2-5; TRBD1 matches 7 bases. Unmatched junction bases numbered 6, after V lost 4 bases and J lost 4 bases. Germline lookup yields CDR1 DFQATT and CDR2 SNEGSKA (reference sequence). This CDR3 has 13 residues. For the CDR3, the DNA is TGCAGTGCTACTAAGACAGGGCCAGAGACCCAGTACTTC. This sequence encodes CSATKTGPETQYF.

This clonotype appeared a few times. V is TRBV30 and J is TRBJ2-5; 8 bases agree with TRBD2. The junction had 3 bases not matched to a gene; V was cut back by 5 bases and J by 4 bases. CDR1 and CDR2 (germline): GTSNPN, SVGIG (reference sequence). The CDR3 length is 12 residues. DNA for the CDR3: TGTGCCTGGGATCTAGCGGGAGAGACCCAGTACTTC. This encodes CAWDLAGETQYF.

This clonotype was detected only a few times. This chain uses TRBV11-2 with TRBJ2-5; TRBD2 matches at 7 bases. V gave up 0 bases and J gave up 4 bases; unmatched junction bases: 11. Per the germline V gene, CDR1 is SGHAT and CDR2 is FQNNGV. The CDR3 has 17 amino acids. The CDR3 protein is CASSLDRGGSRGETQYF. The CDR3 DNA follows: TGTGCCAGCAGCTTAGATCGGGGCGGGAGCCGAGGAGAGACCCAGTACTTC.

This chain links TRBV4-2 with TRBJ2-7, with D possibly TRBD2 on 5 matching bases. The CDR3 is 15 amino acids. Germline CDR1 is LGHNA and CDR2 is YNFKEQ. Trimming took 1 base from V and 6 from J, leaving 16 bases between them. The CDR3 DNA sequence: TGTGCCAGCAGCCAAGCCCTAGCACTAGTGGGCGAGCAGTACTTC. Translation: CASSQALALVGEQYF.

The chain combines TRBV27 with TRBJ2-3; D ambiguous. With 6 bases removed from V and 2 bases from J, the gap between germline ends came to 12 bases. The CDR3 has 14 amino acids. Germline CDR1 and CDR2: MNHEY and SMNVEV (reference sequence). CDR3 sequence: CASRRRPPTDTQYF. The DNA for the CDR3 is TGTGCCAGCAGAAGAAGGCCACCCACAGATACGCAGTATTTT.

The chain uses TRBV7-6 and TRBJ2-7; D perhaps matches TRBD2 (5 bases). The V gene lost 6 bases and the J gene lost 6 bases, with 21 bases spanning the gap. Germline assignment: CDR1 SGHVS and CDR2 FNYEAQ. This CDR3 is 15 amino acids long. CDR3 sequence: CASRPYTGKYAEQYF. The CDR3 DNA is TGTGCCAGCAGACCTTACACCGGGAAGTATGCCGAGCAGTACTTC.

There are a few counts of this clonotype. The chain links TRBV7-9 to TRBJ1-3; TRBD1 matches at 7 bases. Germline CDR1 is SEHNR and CDR2 is FQNEAQ (reference sequence). CDR3 length equals 15 residues. Germline trimming cut 10 bases from V and 4 bases from J; bases unmatched to any gene: 13. The CDR3 DNA sequence: TGTGCCACCGGGGACAGACCAATAAAAGGAAACACCATATATTTT. It is translated as CATGDRPIKGNTIYF.

This chain joins TRBV2 and TRBJ2-1; 9 nucleotides align to TRBD2. Germline V gene lookup returns CDR1 SNHLY and CDR2 FYNNEI. Losses at the gene ends were 3 bases for V and 2 bases for J; bases not matched to a gene: 2. The length of the CDR3 is 15 residues. CDR3 sequence (DNA): TGTGCCAGCAGTGACAGCGGGAGGACCTACAATGAGCAGTTCTTC. Translation gives CASSDSGRTYNEQFF. Filled out from reference TRBV2 and TRBJ2-1, the complete variable domain reads EPEVTQTPSHQVTQMGQEVILRCVPISNHLYFYWYRQILGQKVEFLVSFYNNEISEKSEIFDDQFSVERPDGSNFTLKIRSTKLEDSAMYFCASSDSGRTYNEQFFGPGTRLTVL.

This chain connects TRBV12-3 or TRBV12-4 to TRBJ1-1, with 8 bases aligning to TRBD1. This CDR3 has 15 amino acids. The junction had 6 bases not matched to a gene; V was cut back by 5 bases and J by 1 base. The CDR3 loop reads CASSRQGTANTEAFF. CDR3 sequence (DNA): TGTGCCAGCAGTAGACAGGGGACTGCGAACACTGAAGCTTTCTTT.

Only a few counts were recorded for this clonotype. V usage is TRBV7-2 and J usage is TRBJ1-5; D gene ambiguous. This CDR3 is 13 amino acids long. Germline loops: CDR1 SGHTA, CDR2 FQGNSA. V lost 1 base to trimming and J lost 7 bases, with 8 bases between them. CDR3 sequence (DNA): TGTGCCAGCAGCTTAGTTTTGGAGCAGCCCCAGCATTTT. Amino acids: CASSLVLEQPQHF.

This clonotype occurred a few times. The chain uses TRBV20-1 and TRBJ2-7; 7 bases map to TRBD1. The germline V gene encodes CDR1 DFQATT and CDR2 SNEGSKA (reference sequence). The CDR3 spans 13 residues. V shed 6 bases and J 0 bases; nucleotides not matched to a gene: 5. CDR3 protein: CSAPDRISYEQYF. CDR3 nucleotides: TGCAGTGCCCCGGACAGGATCTCCTACGAGCAGTACTTC.

The genes are TRBV5-1 and TRBJ2-3; 12 nucleotides agree with TRBD2. With 0 bases clipped from V and 2 bases from J, the junction kept 7 bases outside the gene matches. CDR1 is SGHRS and CDR2 is YFSETQ in the germline V gene. The CDR3 spans 18 residues. The CDR3 loop reads CASSLELAGGPYTDTQYF. For the CDR3, the DNA is TGCGCCAGCAGCTTGGAGCTAGCGGGGGGGCCTTACACAGATACGCAGTATTTT.

The table lists this clonotype with a few counts. The chain couples TRBV30 to TRBJ2-1; D may be TRBD2 (6 bases). The germline gives CDR1 GTSNPN, CDR2 SVGIG (reference sequence). V was trimmed by 8 bases and J by 8 bases, leaving 19 bases between them. CDR3 length: 13 amino acids. For the CDR3, the DNA is TGTGCCCACGCAACGGGAGATGTGGATGAGCAGTTCTTC. This encodes CAHATGDVDEQFF.

The chain has TRBV20-1 and TRBJ2-7; TRBD1 matches 8 bases. V lost 5 bases to trimming and J lost 4 bases; unmatched junction nucleotides: 13. The CDR3 has 15 amino acids. Germline CDR1 reads DFQATT; CDR2 reads SNEGSKA (reference sequence). The CDR3 DNA reads TGCAGTGCTTTCTCCCCCGGGACAGGACTTTACGAGCAGTACTTC. Its translation is CSAFSPGTGLYEQYF.